These T cell receptor beta chains were read from a single sample in a study of tumor and adjacent non-tumor tissue in lung cancer. TCRdb re-analysed the multiplex PCR reads in MiXCR, keeping a single row per CDR3 protein. The sample carries over 35,000 distinct CDR3 sequences, roughly 66% recorded once. Sequences were obtained from distant non-tumor lung tissue. Receptors originate from a man between 50 and 59 years old with non-small cell lung cancer. The CDR3 runs from the conserved cysteine through the conserved F or W. D genes are given only for firm matches.

d_gene	v_gene	j_gene	CDR3aa
-	TRBV4-1	TRBJ2-1	CASSQTSYNEQFF
-	TRBV2	TRBJ2-1	CASQTSNPCNEQFF
TRBD1	TRBV5-4	TRBJ2-7	CASSFPGGEQYF
-	TRBV13	TRBJ2-5	CASSLAGGLGLRETQYF
-	TRBV6-6	TRBJ1-5	CAISPDGSKQPQHF
-	TRBV4-2	TRBJ2-2	CASFNGDSGELFF
-	TRBV11-2	TRBJ2-7	CASSMGGNEQYF
-	TRBV12-3/TRBV12-4	TRBJ1-1	CASTWADNTEAFF
-	TRBV11-2	TRBJ2-3	CASSLVGGRADTQFF
TRBD2	TRBV6-2/TRBV6-3	TRBJ2-1	CANSYWGGTVNELFF
TRBD2	TRBV6-5	TRBJ2-7	CVSSLTAGGSSYEQYF
-	TRBV11-3	TRBJ2-3	CASSFQRADTRYF
TRBD2	TRBV30	TRBJ2-7	CAWSWGGSYEQYF
TRBD1	TRBV6-6	TRBJ2-1	CANSYSQGAFDNEQFF
-	TRBV7-2	TRBJ1-5	CASSLETAAGPQHF
TRBD1	TRBV28	TRBJ2-6	CASSLWGQFSGANVLTF
-	TRBV6-2/TRBV6-3	TRBJ2-7	CASSWGSQTYEQYF
TRBD2	TRBV11-2	TRBJ2-1	CASSLDGLASNEQFF
-	TRBV28	TRBJ1-3	CASSSNSVLSGNTIYF
-	TRBV11-2	TRBJ2-7	CASSLPLPGQALVQYF
-	TRBV20-1	TRBJ1-6	CSAPTASNSPLHF
TRBD2	TRBV10-1	TRBJ2-3	CASRGAGAGTDTQYF
TRBD1	TRBV28	TRBJ2-7	CASSFLQGAGYEQYF
-	TRBV28	TRBJ1-5	CVMSAGNQPQHF
TRBD2	TRBV6-6	TRBJ2-3	CVIRDYAADTQYF
-	TRBV30	TRBJ1-3	CAWSVDSLSGNTIYF
-	TRBV12-3/TRBV12-4	TRBJ1-1	CASSYQGAGEAFF
-	TRBV6-1	TRBJ1-5	CASSIAYRPQHF
TRBD2	TRBV30	TRBJ2-5	CAWSVTSGSQETQYF
-	TRBV29-1	TRBJ2-5	CNVEESAETQYF